This T cell receptor (beta chain) was recorded in a study of T-cell memory formation after mild COVID-19. From the 5' RACE reads, TCRdb called clonotypes with MiXCR, one entry per CDR3 protein. The table records about 16,000 distinct CDR3 sequences, more than 20% of them present only once. The CDR3 extends over 14 amino acids. Trimming took off 6 bases at V and 5 bases at J, with 14 bases between the two ends. At least ten counts were recorded for this clonotype. The clonotype originates from a man aged 18 to 30 who had mild COVID-19 (a few samples of this study predate the infection). Cell type and time point are not known. The chain has TRBV12-3 or TRBV12-4 and TRBJ1-5, with D perhaps matching TRBD1 (5 bases). The material sequenced was PBMCs or a T cell subset sorted from them (not recorded which). The CDR3 DNA reads TGTGCCAGCAGCCTGACAGCGCCTGATCAGCCCCAGCATTTT. This gives the protein CASSLTAPDQPQHF.